Sequencing of this T cell receptor (beta chain) was carried out in a study of blood T cell repertoires in COVID-19. Study in general: T cells, B-cell-depleted T cells, or PBMCs provided the cDNA or gDNA that served as material.

Assay: immunoSEQ multiplex PCR; the TCRdb copy retains only in-frame clones and omits some. The sample has hundreds of thousands of clones; approximately 90% are singletons. The germline V gene has CDR1 SGHVS and CDR2 FNYEAQ. Between the trimmed V and J ends, which lost 3 bases and 2 bases, there was a span of 18 bases. The CDR3 loop spans 17 amino acids. Seattle patients were enrolled while actively infected and followed longitudinally. The sequencing sample was made of peripheral blood. The V and J genes are TRBV7-6 and TRBJ2-3, with D tentatively TRBD2 (5 bases). The sequence was obtained from a woman in her twenties or thirties with COVID-19, enrolled during active disease. Here the CDR3 reads CASSLDLAGGFTDTQYF. The CDR3 nucleotides are TGTGCCAGCAGCTTGGATCTCGCTGGCGGGTTCACAGATACGCAGTATTTT.